The 7 T cell receptor beta chains below all came from one sample that was sequenced in a study of blood T cell repertoires in COVID-19. Sequencing used immunoSEQ multiplex PCR; TCRdb keeps in-frame clones, though not all of them. The sample has 120,000 to 150,000 clones, 84% seen once. Sequenced sample: peripheral blood. These receptor sequences come from a human donor in a cohort sampled during active COVID-19.

This clone was observed once. The rearrangement uses TRBV2 and TRBJ2-5; 10 positions agree with TRBD2. CDR3 length equals 19 residues. The V gene end was trimmed by 5 bases and the J gene end by 5 bases; junction bases not matched to a gene: 20. Germline CDR1 and CDR2: SNHLY and FYNNEI. The DNA of the CDR3 is TGTGCCAGCAGTCCTCCCATAAAGGGAGCGGGGGGGCAGGGGGAGACCCAGTACTTC. Translating it yields CASSPPIKGAGGQGETQYF.

The chain carries TRBV30 and TRBJ2-2, with 8 nucleotides matching TRBD2. The germline gives CDR1 GTSNPN, CDR2 SVGIG (reference sequence). CDR3 length: 14 amino acids. Unmatched junction bases numbered 5, after V lost 2 bases and J lost 6 bases. CDR3 DNA: TGTGCCTGGAGTCCCACTAGCGGTCCCGGGGAGCTGTTTTTT. Residues: CAWSPTSGPGELFF.

The chain combines TRBV18 with TRBJ2-5, with 7 bases lining up with TRBD1. J lost 0 bases, V lost 5 bases, and 9 bases had no gene match. Germline-derived CDR1 and CDR2 are KGHSH and LQKENI. The length of the CDR3 is 16 residues. CDR3 region: CASSSLMTGNQETQYF. The CDR3 region has the DNA TGTGCCAGCTCATCCCTAATGACAGGGAACCAAGAGACCCAGTACTTC.

This chain connects TRBV2 to TRBJ2-1; 9 nucleotides match TRBD1. The CDR3 is 17 residues long. Per germline, CDR1 SNHLY and CDR2 FYNNEI. V lost 3 bases, J lost 6 bases, and 12 bases stayed unmatched. The CDR3: CASSDGRGTGLRNEQFF. The CDR3 DNA is TGTGCCAGCAGTGATGGGCGGGGGACAGGGCTCCGCAATGAGCAGTTCTTC. Together with reference TRBV2 and TRBJ2-1, the CDR3 gives the full variable domain: EPEVTQTPSHQVTQMGQEVILRCVPISNHLYFYWYRQILGQKVEFLVSFYNNEISEKSEIFDDQFSVERPDGSNFTLKIRSTKLEDSAMYFCASSDGRGTGLRNEQFFGPGTRLTVL.

This sequence joins TRBV11-2 and TRBJ2-1, with TRBD2 identical over 10 bases. This CDR3 contains 16 residues. After removal of 0 bases from V and 7 bases from J, the junction contained 6 bases not matched to a gene. Per germline, CDR1 SGHAT and CDR2 FQNNGV. In DNA, the CDR3 is TGTGCCAGCAGCTTAGATACGGCTAGCGGGGGTAATGAGCAGTTCTTC. This translates into CASSLDTASGGNEQFF.

The gene calls are TRBV28 and TRBJ1-1; no firm D call. The V and J ends lost 9 bases and 1 base respectively, with 9 bases between them. The CDR3 totals 12 residues. Germline V gene sequence: CDR1 MDHEN, CDR2 SYDVKM. The CDR3 sequence is CASSQSNTEAFF. CDR3 nucleotide sequence: TGTGCCAGTTCGCAGTCGAACACTGAAGCTTTCTTT.

Written as DNA, the CDR3 is TGTGCCAGCAGCCCGAGCTCCTACAATGAGCAGTTCTTC. It encodes CASSPSSYNEQFF. J is TRBJ2-1 and V is TRBV3-1 (or the pseudogene TRBV3-2), with unresolved D. Germline V gene data show CDR1 as LGHDT and CDR2 as YNNKEL (reference sequence). The CDR3 loop spans 13 amino acids. Trimming stripped 4 bases from V and 0 bases from J, with 4 bases between.